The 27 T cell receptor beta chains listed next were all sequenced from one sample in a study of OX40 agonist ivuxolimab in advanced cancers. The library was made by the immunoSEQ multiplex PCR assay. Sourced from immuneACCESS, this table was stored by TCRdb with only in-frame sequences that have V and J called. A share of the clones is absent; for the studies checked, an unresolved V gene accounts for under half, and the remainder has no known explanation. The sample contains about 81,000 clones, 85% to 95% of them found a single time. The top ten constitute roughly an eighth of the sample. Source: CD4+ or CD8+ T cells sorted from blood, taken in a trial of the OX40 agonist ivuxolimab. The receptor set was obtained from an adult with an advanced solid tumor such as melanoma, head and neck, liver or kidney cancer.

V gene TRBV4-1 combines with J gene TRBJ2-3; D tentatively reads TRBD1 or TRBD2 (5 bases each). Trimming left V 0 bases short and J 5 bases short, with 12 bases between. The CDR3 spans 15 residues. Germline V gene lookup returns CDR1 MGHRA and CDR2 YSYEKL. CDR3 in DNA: TGCGCCAGCAGCCAAGAGGGGGTGGAGAGAGATACGCAGTATTTT. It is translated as CASSQEGVERDTQYF.

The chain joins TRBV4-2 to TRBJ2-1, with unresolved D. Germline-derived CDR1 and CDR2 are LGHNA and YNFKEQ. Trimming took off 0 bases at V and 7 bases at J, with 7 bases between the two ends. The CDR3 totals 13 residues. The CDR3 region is CASSQEWLNEQFF. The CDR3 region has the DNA TGTGCCAGCAGCCAAGAGTGGTTGAATGAGCAGTTCTTC.

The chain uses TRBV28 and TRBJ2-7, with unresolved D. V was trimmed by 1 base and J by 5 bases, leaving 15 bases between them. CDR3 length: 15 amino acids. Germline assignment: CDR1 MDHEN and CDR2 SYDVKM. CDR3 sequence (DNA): TGTGCCAGCAGTTTATCGATTACCGGACGGGACGAGCAGTACTTC. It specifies CASSLSITGRDEQYF.

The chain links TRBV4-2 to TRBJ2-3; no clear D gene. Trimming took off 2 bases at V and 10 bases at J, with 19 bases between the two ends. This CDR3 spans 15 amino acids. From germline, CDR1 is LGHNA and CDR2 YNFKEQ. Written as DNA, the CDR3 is TGTGCCAGCAGCCAACTTATAACACATTTCCACTCGCAGTATTTT. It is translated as CASSQLITHFHSQYF.

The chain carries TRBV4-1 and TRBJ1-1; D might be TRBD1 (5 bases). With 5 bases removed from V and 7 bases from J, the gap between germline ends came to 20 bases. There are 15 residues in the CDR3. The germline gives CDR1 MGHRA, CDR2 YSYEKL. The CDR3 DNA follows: TGCGCCAGCAGCGCATATGACAGCCCGCGAGGTGAAGCTTTCTTT. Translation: CASSAYDSPRGEAFF.

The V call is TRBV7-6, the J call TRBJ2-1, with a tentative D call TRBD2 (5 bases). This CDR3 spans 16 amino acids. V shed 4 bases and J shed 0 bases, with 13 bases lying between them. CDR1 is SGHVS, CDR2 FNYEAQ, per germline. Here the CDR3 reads CASSSYGLSSYNEQFF. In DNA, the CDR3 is TGTGCCAGCAGCTCCTATGGACTCAGCTCCTACAATGAGCAGTTCTTC.

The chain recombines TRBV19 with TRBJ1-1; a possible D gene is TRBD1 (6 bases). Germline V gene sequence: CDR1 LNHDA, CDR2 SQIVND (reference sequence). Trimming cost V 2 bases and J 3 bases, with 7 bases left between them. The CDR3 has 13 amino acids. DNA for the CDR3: TGTGCCAGTAGTATATCAGGGGACACTGAAGCTTTCTTT. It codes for CASSISGDTEAFF.

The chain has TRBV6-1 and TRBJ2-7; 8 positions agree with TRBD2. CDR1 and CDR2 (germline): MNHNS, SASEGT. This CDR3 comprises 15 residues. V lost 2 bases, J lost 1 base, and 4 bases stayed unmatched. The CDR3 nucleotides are TGTGCCAGCAGTGAACTTAGCGGGGTTTCCTACGAGCAGTACTTC. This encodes CASSELSGVSYEQYF.

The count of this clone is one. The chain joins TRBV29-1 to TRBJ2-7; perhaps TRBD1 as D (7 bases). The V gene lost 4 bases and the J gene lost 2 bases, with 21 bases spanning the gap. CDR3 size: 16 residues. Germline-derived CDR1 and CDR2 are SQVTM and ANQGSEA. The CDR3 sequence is CSVVGGRQGRTYEQYF. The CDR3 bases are TGCAGCGTTGTGGGGGGCCGACAGGGTCGGACCTACGAGCAGTACTTC.

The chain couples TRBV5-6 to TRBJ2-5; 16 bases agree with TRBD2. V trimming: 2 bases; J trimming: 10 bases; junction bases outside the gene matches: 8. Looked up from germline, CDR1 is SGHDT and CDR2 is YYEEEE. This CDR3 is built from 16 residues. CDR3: CASSFPGLAGGLLQYF. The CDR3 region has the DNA TGTGCCAGCAGCTTCCCGGGACTAGCGGGGGGGCTGCTCCAGTACTTC.

The CDR3 nucleotides read TGTGCCAGCAGCTTATTGGGACAGGGAATTGAAGCTTTCTTT. This sequence encodes CASSLLGQGIEAFF. The chain joins TRBV7-8 to TRBJ1-1; 9 bases line up with TRBD1. The CDR3 has 14 residues. V shed 2 bases and J 7 bases; nucleotides not matched to a gene: 5. Germline V CDR1 and CDR2: SGHVS, FQNEAQ.

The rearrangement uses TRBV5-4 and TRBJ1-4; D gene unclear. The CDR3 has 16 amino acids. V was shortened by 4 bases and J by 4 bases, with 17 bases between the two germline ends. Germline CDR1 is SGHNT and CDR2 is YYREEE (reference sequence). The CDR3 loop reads CASSRTAGRYNEKLFF. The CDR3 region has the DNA TGTGCCAGCAGCAGAACGGCCGGACGTTATAATGAAAAACTGTTTTTT.

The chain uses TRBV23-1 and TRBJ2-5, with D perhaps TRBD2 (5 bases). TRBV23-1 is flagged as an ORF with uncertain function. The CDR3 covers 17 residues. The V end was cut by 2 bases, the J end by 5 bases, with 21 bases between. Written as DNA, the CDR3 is TGCGCCAGCAGTCAACCCCCTTTTAACCCAAGGGAGGAGACCCAGTACTTC. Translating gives CASSQPPFNPREETQYF.

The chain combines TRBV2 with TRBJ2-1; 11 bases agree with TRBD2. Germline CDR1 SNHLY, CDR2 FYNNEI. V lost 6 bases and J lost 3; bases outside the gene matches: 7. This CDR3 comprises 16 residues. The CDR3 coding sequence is TGTGCCAGCAGAACTACTAGCGGGGGCCTCTACAATGAGCAGTTCTTC. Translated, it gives CASRTTSGGLYNEQFF.

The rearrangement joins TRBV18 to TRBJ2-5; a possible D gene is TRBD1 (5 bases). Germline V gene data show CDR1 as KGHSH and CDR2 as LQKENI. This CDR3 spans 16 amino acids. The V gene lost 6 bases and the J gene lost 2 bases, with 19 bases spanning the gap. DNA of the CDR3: TGTGCCAGCTCCTCCCTGGCAGGGTTTGAGCAAGAGACCCAGTACTTC. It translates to CASSSLAGFEQETQYF.

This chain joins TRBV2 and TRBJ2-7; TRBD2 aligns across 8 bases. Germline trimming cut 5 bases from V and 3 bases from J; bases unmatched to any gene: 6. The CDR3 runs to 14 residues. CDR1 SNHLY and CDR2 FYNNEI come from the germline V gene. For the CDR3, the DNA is TGTGCCAGCAGTAGCAGCGGGGGAAACTACGAGCAGTACTTC. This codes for CASSSSGGNYEQYF.

CDR3 nucleotide sequence: TGTGCCAGCAGCCGGATGGGACAGGGTAATTCACCCCTCCACTTT. Encoded protein: CASSRMGQGNSPLHF. This chain uses TRBV27 with TRBJ1-6; TRBD1 matches at 9 bases. This CDR3 has 15 amino acids. Germline assignment: CDR1 MNHEY and CDR2 SMNVEV (reference sequence). Trimming cost V 6 bases and J 6 bases; bases outside gene matches: 6.

The DNA of the CDR3 is TGCGCCAGCAGCTTGGGATTATTCGGCCAAGAGACCCAGTACTTC. Amino acids: CASSLGLFGQETQYF. The rearrangement uses TRBV5-1 and TRBJ2-5; D unresolved. CDR3 length: 15 residues. Germline values: CDR1 SGHRS, CDR2 YFSETQ. V shed 0 bases and J shed 1 base, with 10 bases lying between them.

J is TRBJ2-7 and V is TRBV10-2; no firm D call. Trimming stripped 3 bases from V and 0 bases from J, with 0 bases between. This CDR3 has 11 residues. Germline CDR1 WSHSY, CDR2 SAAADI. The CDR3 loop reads CASSDSYEQYF. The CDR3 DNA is TGCGCCAGCAGTGACTCCTACGAGCAGTACTTC.

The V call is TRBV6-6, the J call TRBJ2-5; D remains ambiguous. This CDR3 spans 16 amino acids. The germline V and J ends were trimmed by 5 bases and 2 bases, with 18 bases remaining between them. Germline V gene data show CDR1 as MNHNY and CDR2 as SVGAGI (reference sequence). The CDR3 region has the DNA TGTGCCAGCAGTCAGTACTCTTCCACGGAGCAAGAGACCCAGTACTTC. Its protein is CASSQYSSTEQETQYF.

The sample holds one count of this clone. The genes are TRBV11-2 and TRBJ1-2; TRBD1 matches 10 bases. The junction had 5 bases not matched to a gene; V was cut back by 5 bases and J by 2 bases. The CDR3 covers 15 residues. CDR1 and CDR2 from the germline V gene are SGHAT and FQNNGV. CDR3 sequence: CASSPRQGANYGYTF. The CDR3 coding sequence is TGTGCCAGCAGCCCCCGACAGGGGGCGAACTATGGCTACACCTTC.

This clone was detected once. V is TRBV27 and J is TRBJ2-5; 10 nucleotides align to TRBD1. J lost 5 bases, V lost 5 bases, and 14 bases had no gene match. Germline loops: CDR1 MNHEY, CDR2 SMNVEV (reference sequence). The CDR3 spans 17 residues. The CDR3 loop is CASSPGQGKIMRETQYF. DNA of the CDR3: TGTGCCAGCAGTCCGGGACAGGGGAAAATTATGCGGGAGACCCAGTACTTC.

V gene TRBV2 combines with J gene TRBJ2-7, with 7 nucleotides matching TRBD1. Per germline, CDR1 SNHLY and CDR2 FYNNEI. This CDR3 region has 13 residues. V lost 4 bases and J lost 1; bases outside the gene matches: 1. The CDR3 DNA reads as TGTGCCAGCAGTGGGGACAGATCCTACGAGCAGTACTTC. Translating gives CASSGDRSYEQYF.

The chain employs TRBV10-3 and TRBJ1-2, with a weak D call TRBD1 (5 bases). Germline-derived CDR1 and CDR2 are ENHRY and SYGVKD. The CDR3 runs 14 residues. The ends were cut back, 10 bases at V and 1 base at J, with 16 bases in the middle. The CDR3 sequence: CATSGVAINYGYTF. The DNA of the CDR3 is TGTGCCACCTCGGGGGTAGCGATTAACTATGGCTACACCTTC.

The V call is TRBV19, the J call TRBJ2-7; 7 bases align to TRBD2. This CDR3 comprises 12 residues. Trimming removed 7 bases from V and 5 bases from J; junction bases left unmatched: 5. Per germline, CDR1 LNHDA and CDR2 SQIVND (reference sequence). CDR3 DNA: TGTGCCAGTACTAGCGGAGCCCACGAGCAGTACTTC. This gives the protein CASTSGAHEQYF.

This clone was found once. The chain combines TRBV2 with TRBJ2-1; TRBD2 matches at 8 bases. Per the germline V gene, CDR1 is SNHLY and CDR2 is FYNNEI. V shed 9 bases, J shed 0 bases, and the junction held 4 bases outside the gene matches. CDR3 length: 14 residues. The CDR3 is CARTSGSSYNEQFF. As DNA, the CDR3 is TGTGCCAGAACAAGCGGGAGCTCCTACAATGAGCAGTTCTTC.

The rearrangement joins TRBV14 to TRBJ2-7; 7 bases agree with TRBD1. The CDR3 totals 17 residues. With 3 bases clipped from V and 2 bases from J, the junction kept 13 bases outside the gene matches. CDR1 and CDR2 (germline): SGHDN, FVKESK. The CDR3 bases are TGTGCCAGCAGCCACGTCCGACCAGGGGGTGATGCCTACGAGCAGTACTTC. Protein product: CASSHVRPGGDAYEQYF.